This T cell receptor beta chain was documented in a study of identical twins' blood T cells. Study details: About 50 million reads came from about twelve libraries, six alpha, six beta. Whole-study results and caveats: Even for out-of-frame TCRbeta, twins reportedly shared V gene usage much more than unrelated donors. Twins shared about as many clonotypes as their cloneset sizes predicted.

A previously described protocol, modified, built RNA-based TCR cDNA libraries. TCRdb called the 5' RACE reads again in MiXCR, with one record for every CDR3 protein. Of 350,000 to 450,000 distinct CDR3 sequences detected, 25% to 35% appear once; the ten largest clones hold 6.1%. On this clonotype itself: Its antigen is still unknown.

In germline, CDR1 is SGHAT, CDR2 FQNNGV. The CDR3 runs 15 residues. V shed 0 bases and J shed 3 bases, with 12 bases lying between them. The chain has TRBV11-2 and TRBJ2-7; D perhaps matches TRBD2 (5 bases). The TCR sequence derives from a woman between 18 and 55 years old in good health. Sequenced input: PBMCs. CDR3 in DNA: TGTGCCAGCAGCTTAGAGCGGGCCCCCTTCTACGAGCAGTACTTC. Amino acids: CASSLERAPFYEQYF. Drawing the rest from reference TRBV11-2 and TRBJ2-7, the complete variable domain is EAGVAQSPRYKIIEKRQSVAFWCNPISGHATLYWYQQILGQGPKLLIQFQNNGVVDDSQLPKDRFSAERLKGVDSTLKIQPAKLEDSAVYLCASSLERAPFYEQYFGPGTRLTVT.